This is a list of T cell receptor beta chains from one sample in a study of memory CD4+ T cells and cytomegalovirus serostatus. Profiled with immunoSEQ multiplex PCR; TCRdb holds only in-frame clones, not every one. Of 40,000 to 55,000 clones in the sample, 82% were seen once. Sequencing input: memory CD4+ T cells from blood. The receptors here all came from an adult in good health and CMV-seronegative. Each CDR3 is given with its conserved first and last residue. The D gene is left open where the match is weak. The listing skips clone size in some rows; elsewhere it reads once, few, many or a size class.

D	V	length	J	size	DNA	CDR3
TRBD1	TRBV10-2	14	TRBJ1-1	NA	TGCGCCAGCAGTGAGACGGACAGGGGGCGTGGAGCTTTCTTT	CASSETDRGRGAFF
NA	TRBV13	15	TRBJ1-5	once	TGTGCCAGCAGCTTAGGAGGGTCGGGCAATCAGCCCCAGCATTTT	CASSLGGSGNQPQHF
NA	TRBV30	14	TRBJ1-3	few	TGTGCCTGGAGTGCGGCAAGCTCTGGAAACACCATATATTTT	CAWSAASSGNTIYF
NA	TRBV15	14	TRBJ1-2	NA	TGTGCCACCAGACGGAGGACCTCAGACTATGGCTACACCTTC	CATRRRTSDYGYTF
NA	TRBV7-7	17	TRBJ2-5	NA	TGTGCTAGCAGCTTAGGCTTCGGACGGGGGCATCAAGAGACCCAGTACTTC	CASSLGFGRGHQETQYF
NA	TRBV5-4	14	TRBJ2-1	NA	TGTGCCAGCAGCTCGGGAGTTAGTTACAATGAGCAGTTCTTC	CASSSGVSYNEQFF
TRBD1	TRBV18	14	TRBJ2-7	NA	TGTGCCAGCTCACTGGGACAGGACTCCTACGAGCAGTACTTC	CASSLGQDSYEQYF
NA	TRBV4-3	15	TRBJ1-2	NA	TGCGCCAGCAGCCAAGATTTGGATAGAAACTATGGCTACACCTTC	CASSQDLDRNYGYTF
NA	TRBV5-1	17	TRBJ2-1	NA	TGCGCCAGCAGCTTGTTTGGTCGGGGGCCTTCCAGGGATGAGCAGTTCTTC	CASSLFGRGPSRDEQFF
NA	TRBV5-1	13	TRBJ2-2	NA	TGCGCCAGCAGCTTCGACCGAACCGGGGAGCTGTTTTTT	CASSFDRTGELFF
NA	TRBV12-5	12	TRBJ1-5	NA	TGTGCTAGTGGTTTGCCGAATCAGCCCCAGCATTTT	CASGLPNQPQHF
TRBD1	TRBV5-4	18	TRBJ1-6	NA	TGTGCCAGCAGCTTAAGAGGGGGGGACAGTCAACATAATTCACCCCTCCACTTT	CASSLRGGDSQHNSPLHF
NA	TRBV5-1	15	TRBJ1-4	NA	TGCGCCAGCAGCTTGGGAGGATCAGGTACTGAAAAACTGTTTTTT	CASSLGGSGTEKLFF
NA	TRBV5-6	15	TRBJ2-1	NA	TGTGCCAGCAACTTCGAAGGGAGTCGCTACAATGAGCAGTTCTTC	CASNFEGSRYNEQFF
NA	TRBV9	15	TRBJ1-6	NA	TGTGCCAGCAGCGTAGAGGCAGGGGCAAATTCACCCCTCCACTTT	CASSVEAGANSPLHF
NA	TRBV4-3	15	TRBJ2-3	NA	TGCGCCAGCAGCCAAGGGGGGGAGAGCACAGATACGCAGTATTTT	CASSQGGESTDTQYF
NA	TRBV2	14	TRBJ1-2	NA	TGTGCCAGCAAAGTTCGGTCAGAGCTCAATGGCTACACCTTC	CASKVRSELNGYTF
NA	TRBV5-5	14	TRBJ1-5	NA	TGTGCCAGCAGCTTGGGGCAGAACAATCAGCCCCAGCATTTT	CASSLGQNNQPQHF
NA	TRBV28	15	TRBJ1-1	NA	TGTGCCAGCAGTTTTGCCTCTGCAGGGAACACTGAAGCTTTCTTT	CASSFASAGNTEAFF
NA	TRBV2	18	TRBJ1-6	NA	TGTGCCAGCAGTGAAGCGGGACATTCTCTTGGGAATAATTCACCCCTCCACTTT	CASSEAGHSLGNNSPLHF
TRBD2	TRBV4-3	17	TRBJ2-6	NA	TGCGCCAGCAGCCAAGAGGGTACGGGAGGTGGGGCCAACGTCCTGACTTTC	CASSQEGTGGGANVLTF
NA	TRBV28	15	TRBJ2-2	NA	TGTGCCAGCAGTGACGGACAGACTTACACCGGGGAGCTGTTTTTT	CASSDGQTYTGELFF
TRBD2	TRBV2	15	TRBJ2-2	once	TGTGCCAGCAGGCGGGGGGCTGGTTTCACCGGGGAGCTGTTTTTT	CASRRGAGFTGELFF
TRBD2	TRBV6-1	15	TRBJ2-2	NA	TGTGCCAGCAGTGGTAGCGGGGGGGCGACCGGGGAGCTGTTTTTT	CASSGSGGATGELFF
NA	TRBV15	15	TRBJ1-2	few	TGTGCCACCAGCCCAAGCGGCGGCGCTAACTATGGCTACACCTTC	CATSPSGGANYGYTF
TRBD1	TRBV29-1	15	TRBJ2-1	NA	TGCAGCGTTGAAGGGACAGGGAAGTCCTACAATGAGCAGTTCTTC	CSVEGTGKSYNEQFF
NA	TRBV30	13	TRBJ2-5	few	TGTGCCTGGAGTGGGGGGCTTCAAGAGACCCAGTACTTC	CAWSGGLQETQYF
TRBD1	TRBV29-1	14	TRBJ2-1	NA	TGCAGCGTTGAAGACGGGACAGGGGTTTGGGAGCAGTTCTTC	CSVEDGTGVWEQFF
NA	TRBV18	16	TRBJ2-2	NA	TGTGCCAGCTCACCGGCACCCCCCCTATACACCGGGGAGCTGTTTTTT	CASSPAPPLYTGELFF
NA	TRBV2	16	TRBJ2-7	once	TGTGCCAGCAGTGGACGGACAGACTACTTTTCCTACGAGCAGTACTTC	CASSGRTDYFSYEQYF
TRBD1	TRBV5-6	15	TRBJ1-1	once	TGTGCCAGCAGCTTGGGAGGACAGGGCTACTTTGAAGCTTTCTTT	CASSLGGQGYFEAFF
TRBD2	TRBV5-1	16	TRBJ2-1	NA	TGCGCCAGCAGCTCATTAGCGGGGGGGTCTATCAATGAGCAGTTCTTC	CASSSLAGGSINEQFF
TRBD2	TRBV28	15	TRBJ2-5	NA	TGTGCCAGCAGCAAGACTAGCGGGGGGGAAGAGACCCAGTACTTC	CASSKTSGGEETQYF
NA	TRBV9	16	TRBJ1-5	once	TGTGCCAGCAGCCCACGGGACGGATATAGCAATCAGCCCCAGCATTTT	CASSPRDGYSNQPQHF
NA	TRBV7-8	14	TRBJ1-5	NA	TGTGCCAGCAGCCTCTTCAGGGGCAATCAGCCCCAGCATTTT	CASSLFRGNQPQHF
TRBD1	TRBV15	14	TRBJ1-1	NA	TGTGCCACCAGCAGAGAGGGGACAGTCAATGAAGCTTTCTTT	CATSREGTVNEAFF
NA	TRBV6-1	14	TRBJ1-2	NA	TGTGCCAGCAGTGAAGGCGTCGGTAACTATGGCTACACCTTC	CASSEGVGNYGYTF
NA	TRBV2	11	TRBJ1-1	NA	TGTGCCAGCGGAAAAGGGGGGGAAGCTTTCTTT	CASGKGGEAFF
TRBD1	TRBV18	13	TRBJ1-2	NA	TGTGCCAGCTCAGGACAGGGGGACTATGGCTACACCTTC	CASSGQGDYGYTF